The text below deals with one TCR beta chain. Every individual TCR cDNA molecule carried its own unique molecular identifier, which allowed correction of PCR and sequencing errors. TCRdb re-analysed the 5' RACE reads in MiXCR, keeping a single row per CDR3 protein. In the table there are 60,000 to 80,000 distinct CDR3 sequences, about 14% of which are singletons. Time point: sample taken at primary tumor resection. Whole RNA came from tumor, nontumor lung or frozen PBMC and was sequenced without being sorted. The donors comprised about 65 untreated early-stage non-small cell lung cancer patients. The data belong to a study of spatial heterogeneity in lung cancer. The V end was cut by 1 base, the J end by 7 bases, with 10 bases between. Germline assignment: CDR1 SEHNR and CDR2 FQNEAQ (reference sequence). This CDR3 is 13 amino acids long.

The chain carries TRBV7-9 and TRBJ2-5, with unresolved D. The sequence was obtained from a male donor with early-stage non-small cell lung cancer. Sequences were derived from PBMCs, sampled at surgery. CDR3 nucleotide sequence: TGTGCCAGCAGCTTAGAGAGATTCGGGACCCAGTACTTC. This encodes CASSLERFGTQYF.